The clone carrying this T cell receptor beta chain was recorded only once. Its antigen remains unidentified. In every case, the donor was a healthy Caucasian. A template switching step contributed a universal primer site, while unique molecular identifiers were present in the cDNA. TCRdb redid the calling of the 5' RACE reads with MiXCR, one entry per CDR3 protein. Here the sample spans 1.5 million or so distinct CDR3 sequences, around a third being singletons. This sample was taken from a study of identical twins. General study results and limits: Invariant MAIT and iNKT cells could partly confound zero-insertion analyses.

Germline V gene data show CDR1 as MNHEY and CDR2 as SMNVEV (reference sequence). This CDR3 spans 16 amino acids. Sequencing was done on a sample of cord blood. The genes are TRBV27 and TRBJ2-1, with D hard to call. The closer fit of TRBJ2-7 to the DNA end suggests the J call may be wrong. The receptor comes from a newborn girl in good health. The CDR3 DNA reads TGTGCCAGCAGTTTAAGGGATTGGAGACCCTACAATGAGCAGTACTTC. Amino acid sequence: CASSLRDWRPYNEQYF.